These T cell receptor beta chains were read from a single sample in a study of blood T cell repertoires in COVID-19. Clones were sequenced by immunoSEQ multiplex PCR, and TCRdb holds only the in-frame ones, with some missing. Of some 70,000 clones in the sample, 85% to 90% were seen once. The specimen sequenced was peripheral blood. The source is a man in his fifties or sixties with active COVID-19. The conserved cysteine and the conserved F or W are not part of the CDR3 here. D genes are given only for firm matches. Clone size is shown for a subset of rows, as once, few, many or a class of expanded clone.

D gene | V gene | clone size | CDR3 protein
TRBD1 | TRBV19 | once | ASSGTGKGHEQY
- | TRBV10-3 | few | ATHRDVSYEQY
TRBD1 | TRBV27 | - | ASSFWGQGGLYGYT
- | TRBV27 | - | ASSLSRTDNYGYT
- | TRBV7-8 | - | ASSLSGEFIEKLF
TRBD2 | TRBV2 | once | ASTPRGSGGNTQY
TRBD1 | TRBV30 | - | AWSPGTVNEQF
TRBD1 | TRBV10-3 | - | AISAGQGFGGYT
TRBD1 | TRBV7-2 | - | ASSLGTGGPYEQY
- | TRBV9 | - | ASSTTVGNTIY
TRBD1 | TRBV6-6 | - | ASSYGPRDSGYT
- | TRBV30 | - | AWSLDRGTPMGTEAF
TRBD2 | TRBV2 | - | ASRFSGGLAKNIQY
- | TRBV5-1 | - | ASSLIQGGTDTQY
- | TRBV4-2 | - | ASSQVLSGGADTQY
TRBD1 | TRBV5-1 | - | ASSLVFGTGNTEAF
TRBD2 | TRBV10-1 | once | ASRASSGGALRPEETQY